This T cell receptor (beta chain) was identified in a study of T cell responses to AZD1222 COVID-19 vaccine. General study points: The sample set comprised mostly white British donors with more females, and clonal diversity was possibly underestimated.

Of note for this clone: Antigen specificity is unknown.

Germline CDR1 is SQVTM and CDR2 is ANQGSEA. There are 13 residues in the CDR3. Trimming stripped 4 bases from V and 1 base from J, with 11 bases between. Produced via immunoSEQ multiplex PCR; TCRdb's table is partial and in-frame only. The table lists 150,000 to 200,000 clones, more than 75% of them singletons, with 2.5% to 3% in the top ten. The clonotype was recovered from an adult in good health. Material: peripheral blood, obtained on day 0 of MenACWY control vaccination. V and J are TRBV29-1 and TRBJ2-7, with a possible D match to TRBD2 (6 bases). The CDR3: CSVVSGSSYEQYF. The CDR3 nucleotides read TGCAGCGTTGTGAGCGGGTCTTCCTACGAGCAGTACTTC.